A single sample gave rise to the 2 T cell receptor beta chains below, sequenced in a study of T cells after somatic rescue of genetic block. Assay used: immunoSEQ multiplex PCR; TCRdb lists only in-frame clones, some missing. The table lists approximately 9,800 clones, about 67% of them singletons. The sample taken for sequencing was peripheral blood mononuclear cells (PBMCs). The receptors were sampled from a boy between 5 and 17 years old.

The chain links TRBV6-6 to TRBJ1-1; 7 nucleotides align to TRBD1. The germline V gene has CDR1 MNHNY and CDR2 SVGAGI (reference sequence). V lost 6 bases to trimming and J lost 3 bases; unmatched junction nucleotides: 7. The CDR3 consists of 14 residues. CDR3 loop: CASRPGQVDTEAFF. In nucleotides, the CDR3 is TGTGCCAGCAGGCCCGGACAGGTAGACACTGAAGCTTTCTTT.

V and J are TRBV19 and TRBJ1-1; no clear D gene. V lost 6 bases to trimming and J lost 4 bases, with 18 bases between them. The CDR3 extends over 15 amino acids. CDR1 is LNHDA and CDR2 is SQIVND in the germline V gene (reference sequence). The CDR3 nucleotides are TGTGCCAGTAGGCCCGCCGGCTGGGGTCCCACTGAAGCTTTCTTT. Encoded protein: CASRPAGWGPTEAFF.